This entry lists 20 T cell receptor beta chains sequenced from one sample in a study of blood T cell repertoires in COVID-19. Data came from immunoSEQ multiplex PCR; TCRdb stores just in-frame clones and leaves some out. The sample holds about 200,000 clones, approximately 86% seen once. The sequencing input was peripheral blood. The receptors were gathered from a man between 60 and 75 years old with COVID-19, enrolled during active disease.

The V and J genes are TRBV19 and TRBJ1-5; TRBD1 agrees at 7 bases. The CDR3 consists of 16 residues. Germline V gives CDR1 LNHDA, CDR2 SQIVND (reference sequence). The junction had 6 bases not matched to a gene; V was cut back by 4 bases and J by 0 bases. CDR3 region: CASSTRTGVSNQPQHF. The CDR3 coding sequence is TGTGCCAGTAGTACCAGGACAGGCGTTAGCAATCAGCCCCAGCATTTT.

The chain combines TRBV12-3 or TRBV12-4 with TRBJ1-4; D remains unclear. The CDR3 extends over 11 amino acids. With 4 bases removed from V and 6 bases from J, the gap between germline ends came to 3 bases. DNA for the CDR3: TGTGCCAGCAGTTCTGATGAAAAACTGTTTTTT. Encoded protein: CASSSDEKLFF.

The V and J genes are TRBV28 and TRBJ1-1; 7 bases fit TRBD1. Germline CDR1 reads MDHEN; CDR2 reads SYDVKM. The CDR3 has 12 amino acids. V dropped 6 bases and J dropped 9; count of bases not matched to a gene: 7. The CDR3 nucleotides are TGTGCCAGCAGCCTCGGGACAGTTAAAGCTTTCTTT. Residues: CASSLGTVKAFF.

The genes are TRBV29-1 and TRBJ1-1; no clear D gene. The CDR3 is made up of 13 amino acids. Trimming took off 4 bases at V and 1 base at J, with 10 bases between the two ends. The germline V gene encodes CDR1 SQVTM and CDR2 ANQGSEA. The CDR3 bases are TGCAGCGTTGCACAGACGGCGAACACTGAAGCTTTCTTT. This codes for CSVAQTANTEAFF.

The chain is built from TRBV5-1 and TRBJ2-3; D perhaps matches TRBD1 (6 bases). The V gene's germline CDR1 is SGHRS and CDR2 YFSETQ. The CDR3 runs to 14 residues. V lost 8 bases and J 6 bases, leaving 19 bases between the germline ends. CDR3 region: CASSIQGEVDTQYF. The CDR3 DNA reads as TGCGCCAGTAGCATACAGGGCGAGGTGGATACGCAGTATTTT.

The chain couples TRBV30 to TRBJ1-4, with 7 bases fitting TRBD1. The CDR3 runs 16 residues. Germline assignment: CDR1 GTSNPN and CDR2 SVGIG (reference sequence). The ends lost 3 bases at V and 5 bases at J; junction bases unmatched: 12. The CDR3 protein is CAWRPLWAGGNEKLFF. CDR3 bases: TGTGCCTGGAGGCCCCTATGGGCAGGGGGGAATGAAAAACTGTTTTTT.

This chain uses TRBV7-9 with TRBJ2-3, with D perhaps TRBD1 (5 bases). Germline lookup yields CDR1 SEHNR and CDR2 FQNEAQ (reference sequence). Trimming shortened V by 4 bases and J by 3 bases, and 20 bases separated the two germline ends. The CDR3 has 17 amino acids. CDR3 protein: CASSYSIEGVDTDTQYF. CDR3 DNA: TGTGCCAGCAGCTATTCGATCGAAGGGGTCGATACAGATACGCAGTATTTT.

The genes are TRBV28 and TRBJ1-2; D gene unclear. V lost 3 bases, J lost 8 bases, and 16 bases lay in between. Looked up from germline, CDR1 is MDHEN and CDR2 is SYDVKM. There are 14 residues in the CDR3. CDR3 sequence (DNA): TGTGCCAGCAGTTTGGGCACCCAGCAACGGGGCTACACCTTC. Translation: CASSLGTQQRGYTF.

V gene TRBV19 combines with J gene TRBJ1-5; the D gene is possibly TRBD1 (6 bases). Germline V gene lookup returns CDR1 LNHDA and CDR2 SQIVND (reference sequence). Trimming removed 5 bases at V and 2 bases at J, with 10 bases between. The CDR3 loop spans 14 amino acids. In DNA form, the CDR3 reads TGTGCCAGTAGTCGGGGGGCAGGCAATCAGCCCCAGCATTTT. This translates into CASSRGAGNQPQHF.

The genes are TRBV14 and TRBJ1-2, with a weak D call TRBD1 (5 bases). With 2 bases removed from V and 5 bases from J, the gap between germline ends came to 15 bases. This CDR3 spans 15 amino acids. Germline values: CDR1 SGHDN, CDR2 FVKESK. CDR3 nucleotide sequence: TGTGCCAGCAGCCAATTAGGGGCAGAACGGTATGGCTACACCTTC. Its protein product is CASSQLGAERYGYTF.

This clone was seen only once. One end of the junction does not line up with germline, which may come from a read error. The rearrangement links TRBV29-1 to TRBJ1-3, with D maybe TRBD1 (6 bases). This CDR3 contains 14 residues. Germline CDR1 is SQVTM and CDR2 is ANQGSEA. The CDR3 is CSVGESPGHGVAHF. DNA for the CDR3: TGCAGCGTTGGGGAATCCCCGGGACATGGCGTCGCGCATTTT.

The CDR3 DNA reads as TGTGCCAGCAGTTTAGAGGGGGCTTTGAATTCACCCCTCCACTTT. Translation gives CASSLEGALNSPLHF. V usage is TRBV27 and J usage is TRBJ1-6, with 7 bases aligning to TRBD1. CDR1 MNHEY and CDR2 SMNVEV come from the germline V gene (reference sequence). CDR3 length equals 15 residues. The V segment lost 2 bases and the J segment 7 bases; nucleotides outside the gene matches: 5.

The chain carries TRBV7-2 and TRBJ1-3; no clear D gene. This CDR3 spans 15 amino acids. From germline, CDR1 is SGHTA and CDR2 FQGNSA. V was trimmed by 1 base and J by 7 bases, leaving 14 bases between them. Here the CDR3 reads CASSLEGSWSNTIYF. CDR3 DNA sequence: TGTGCCAGCAGCTTAGAAGGCAGCTGGAGCAACACCATATATTTT. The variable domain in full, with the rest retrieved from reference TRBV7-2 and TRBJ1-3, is GAGVSQSPSNKVTEKGKDVELRCDPISGHTALYWYRQSLGQGLEFLIYFQGNSAPDKSGLPSDRFSAERTGGSVSTLTIQRTQQEDSAVYLCASSLEGSWSNTIYFGEGSWLTVV.

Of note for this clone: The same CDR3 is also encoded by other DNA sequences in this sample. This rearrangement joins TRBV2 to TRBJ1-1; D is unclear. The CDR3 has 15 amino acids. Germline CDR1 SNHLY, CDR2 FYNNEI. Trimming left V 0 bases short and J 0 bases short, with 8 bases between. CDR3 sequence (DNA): TGTGCCAGCAGTGAAGCAGAGAGAATGAACACTGAAGCTTTCTTT. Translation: CASSEAERMNTEAFF.

The CDR3 DNA sequence: TGTGCCAGCGGCTGGGAGGGCTATGGCTACACCTTC. Amino acid sequence: CASGWEGYGYTF. This chain links TRBV3-1 (or the pseudogene TRBV3-2) with TRBJ1-2; D is unresolved. The CDR3 runs 12 residues. Trimming shortened V by 8 bases and J by 4 bases, and 11 bases separated the two germline ends. The germline gives CDR1 LGHDT, CDR2 YNNKEL (reference sequence).

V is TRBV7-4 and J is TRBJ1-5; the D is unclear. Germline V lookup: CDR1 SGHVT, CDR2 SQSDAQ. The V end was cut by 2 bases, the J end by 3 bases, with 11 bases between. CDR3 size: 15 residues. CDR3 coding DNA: TGTGCCAGCAGCTTATCCTTAAGAGACAATCAGCCCCAGCATTTT. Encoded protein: CASSLSLRDNQPQHF.

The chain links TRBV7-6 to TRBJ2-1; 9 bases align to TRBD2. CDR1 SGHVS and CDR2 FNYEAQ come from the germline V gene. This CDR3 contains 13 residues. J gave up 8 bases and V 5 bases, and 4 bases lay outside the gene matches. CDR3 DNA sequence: TGTGCCAGCAGCCTCAGCGGGAGGCATGAGCAGTTCTTC. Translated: CASSLSGRHEQFF. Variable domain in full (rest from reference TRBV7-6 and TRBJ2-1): GAGVSQSPRYKVTKRGQDVALRCDPISGHVSLYWYRQALGQGPEFLTYFNYEAQQDKSGLPNDRFSAERPEGSISTLTIQRTEQRDSAMYRCASSLSGRHEQFFGPGTRLTVL.

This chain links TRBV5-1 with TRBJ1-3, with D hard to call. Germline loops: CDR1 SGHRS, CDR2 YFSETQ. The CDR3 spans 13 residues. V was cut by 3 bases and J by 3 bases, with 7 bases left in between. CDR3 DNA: TGCGCCAGCAGCTCAACGGTTGGAAACACCATATATTTT. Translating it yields CASSSTVGNTIYF.

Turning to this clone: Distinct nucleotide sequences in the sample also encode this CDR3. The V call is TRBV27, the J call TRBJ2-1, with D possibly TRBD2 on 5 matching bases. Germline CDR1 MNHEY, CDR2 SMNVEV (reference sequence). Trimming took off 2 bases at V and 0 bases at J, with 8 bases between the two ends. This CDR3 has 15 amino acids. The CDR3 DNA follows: TGTGCCAGCAGTTTAGCCGGAGGCTCCTACAATGAGCAGTTCTTC. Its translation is CASSLAGGSYNEQFF.

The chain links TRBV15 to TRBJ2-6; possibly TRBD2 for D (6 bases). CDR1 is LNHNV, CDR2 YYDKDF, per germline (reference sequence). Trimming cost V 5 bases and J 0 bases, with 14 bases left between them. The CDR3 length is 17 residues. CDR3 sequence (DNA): TGTGCCACCAGCCCACGGAGGGGTAACTCTGGGGCCAACGTCCTGACTTTC. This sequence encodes CATSPRRGNSGANVLTF.